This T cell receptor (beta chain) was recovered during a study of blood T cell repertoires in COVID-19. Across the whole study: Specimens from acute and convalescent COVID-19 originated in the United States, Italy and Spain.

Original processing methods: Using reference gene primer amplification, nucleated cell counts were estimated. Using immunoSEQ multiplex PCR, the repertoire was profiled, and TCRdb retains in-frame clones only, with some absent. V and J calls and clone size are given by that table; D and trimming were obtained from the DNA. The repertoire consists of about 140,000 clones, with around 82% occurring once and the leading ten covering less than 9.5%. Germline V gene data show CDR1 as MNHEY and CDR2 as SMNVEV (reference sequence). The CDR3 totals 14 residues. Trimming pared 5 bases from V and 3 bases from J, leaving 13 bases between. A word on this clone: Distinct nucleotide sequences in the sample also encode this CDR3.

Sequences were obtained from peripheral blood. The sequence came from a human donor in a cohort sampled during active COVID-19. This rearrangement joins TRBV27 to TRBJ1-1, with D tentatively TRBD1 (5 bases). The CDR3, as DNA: TGTGCCAGCAGTCTGCAGGGTCGTGACACTGAAGCTTTCTTT. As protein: CASSLQGRDTEAFF.